Listed below are T cell receptor beta chains from one sample, sequenced in a study of T cell responses to AZD1222 COVID-19 vaccine. Some clones are missing from TCRdb's copy, which holds only in-frame ones; the method was immunoSEQ multiplex PCR. The sample has roughly 200,000 clones, 90% to 95% seen once; the top ten hold over 1.5%. The sample consisted of peripheral blood, taken 28 days after the second AZD1222 dose. The receptors stem from an adult who received the AZD1222 COVID-19 vaccine. CDR3s include the opening cysteine and the closing phenylalanine or tryptophan. D genes are given only for firm matches. The size field is filled for only some rows; it gives once, few, many or a size class.

D	size	V	J	DNA	CDR3
TRBD1	-	TRBV29-1	TRBJ2-7	TGCAGCGTCCTGACAGGGGGCGGCACCTACGAGCAGTACTTC	CSVLTGGGTYEQYF
-	-	TRBV12-2	TRBJ1-2	TGTGCAAGTCGCTTAGCGCTCGGACAGAACTATGGCTACACCTTC	CASRLALGQNYGYTF
-	once	TRBV11-2	TRBJ1-2	TGTGCCAGCAGCTTAGGTCAGGGAGGCTTCTTCGGCTACACCTTC	CASSLGQGGFFGYTF
TRBD1	-	TRBV27	TRBJ2-7	TGTGCCAGCAGCAGTTACGGACAGGGAGTTATCCACGAGCAGTACTTC	CASSSYGQGVIHEQYF
-	-	TRBV7-9	TRBJ2-6	TGTGCCAGCAGCCATGATACAGGGTCCGTCCTGACTTTC	CASSHDTGSVLTF
-	few	TRBV7-3	TRBJ2-2	TGTGCCAGCAGCTACGGCTCCGGCACCGGGGAGCTGTTTTTT	CASSYGSGTGELFF
TRBD1	-	TRBV19	TRBJ1-5	TGTGCCAGTAGTATCCCCCATCGACAGGGGTGGAACAATCAGCCCCAGCATTTT	CASSIPHRQGWNNQPQHF
-	-	TRBV5-8	TRBJ1-5	TGTGCCAGCAGCCCCGGACAGTTTTTGACGGGCAATCAGCCCCAGCATTTT	CASSPGQFLTGNQPQHF
-	-	TRBV3-1/TRBV3-2	TRBJ2-1	TGTGCCAGCAGCCAAGACCACCCGGGGCTACGTAATGAGCAGTTCTTC	CASSQDHPGLRNEQFF
-	-	TRBV5-8	TRBJ2-3	TGTGCCAGCAGCTTGGAACCAAGCACAGATACGCAGTATTTT	CASSLEPSTDTQYF
-	-	TRBV18	TRBJ1-4	TGTGCCAGCTCACCCGACTTAGACAGTAGATTGTTTTTT	CASSPDLDSRLFF
TRBD1	-	TRBV6-6	TRBJ2-1	TGTGCCAGCAGTAACACCGGGACAGGGGTCAATGAGCAGTTCTTC	CASSNTGTGVNEQFF
TRBD2	-	TRBV9	TRBJ2-1	TGTGCCAGCAGCCTAGCGGGAGAGGTTGAGCAGTTCTTC	CASSLAGEVEQFF
-	-	TRBV4-3	TRBJ2-7	TGCGCCAGCAGCCGAGCGGCAGACTACGAGCAGTACTTC	CASSRAADYEQYF
-	once	TRBV11-3	TRBJ1-3	TGTGCCAGCAGCTTAGACAGAAACTCTGGAAACACCATATATTTT	CASSLDRNSGNTIYF
TRBD2	-	TRBV5-4	TRBJ2-3	TGTGCCAGCACCCCGGCTAGCGGGGGCCGGAGCACAGATACGCAGTATTTT	CASTPASGGRSTDTQYF
-	-	TRBV24-1	TRBJ2-2	TGTGCCACCAGTGATATCTGGACCGGGGAGCTGTTTTTT	CATSDIWTGELFF
-	-	TRBV28	TRBJ1-5	TGTGCCAGCAGCGGGGGCAATCAGCCCCAGCATTTT	CASSGGNQPQHF
-	-	TRBV11-2	TRBJ2-1	TGTGCCAGCAGTCCAACAGGGTGGAATGAGCAGTTCTTC	CASSPTGWNEQFF
-	-	TRBV7-9	TRBJ1-1	TGTGCCAGCAGCTTAGGGGGGCCGCTGGTCACTGAAGCTTTCTTT	CASSLGGPLVTEAFF
TRBD2	-	TRBV4-3	TRBJ2-6	TGCGCCAGCAGCCAAGAGGGACTAGCGGGATCTGGGGCCAACGTCCTGACTTTC	CASSQEGLAGSGANVLTF
-	-	TRBV7-3	TRBJ2-7	TGTGCCAGCAGCTTAACCCGACAGTCTCCATCCTACGAGCAGTACTTC	CASSLTRQSPSYEQYF
TRBD1	-	TRBV18	TRBJ1-2	TGTGCCAGCTCACCACAAACAGGGGCAAACTATGGCTACACCTTC	CASSPQTGANYGYTF
TRBD2	once	TRBV12-5	TRBJ2-7	TGTGCTAGTGCGATCCGGGGGACTAGTCGCCAGTACGAGCAGTACTTC	CASAIRGTSRQYEQYF
TRBD2	-	TRBV4-2	TRBJ2-1	TGTGCCAGCAGCCAAGAATTAAGGACTAGCAGCTTCAATGAGCAGTTCTTC	CASSQELRTSSFNEQFF
-	-	TRBV2	TRBJ2-2	TGTGCCAGCACCTGGGCCTCCGGGGAGCTGTTTTTT	CASTWASGELFF
TRBD2	-	TRBV10-2	TRBJ2-3	TGCGCCAGCGCTGAACTAGCGGGGGTCCATGGGGCAGATACGCAGTATTTT	CASAELAGVHGADTQYF
-	-	TRBV29-1	TRBJ1-1	TGCAGCGGAGAGAGCACTGAAGCTTTCTTT	CSGESTEAFF
-	-	TRBV21-1	TRBJ2-7	TGTGCCAGCAGCCTCCGCCAGTGGAGGACAGCATACGAGCAGTACTTC	CASSLRQWRTAYEQYF
-	-	TRBV27	TRBJ1-1	TGTGCCAGCAGTTTTAGAGGGGACTCGGAAGCTTTCTTT	CASSFRGDSEAFF
-	-	TRBV14	TRBJ1-6	TGTGCCAGCAGCCCCTTAGACAGCGCCGGGCGGACCCTCCACTTT	CASSPLDSAGRTLHF
-	-	TRBV4-1	TRBJ1-3	TGCGCCAGCAGCCCCGTGGGGGGAAACACCATATATTTT	CASSPVGGNTIYF
TRBD1	-	TRBV27	TRBJ2-2	TGTGCCAGCAGTCCGGGACAGGGGGTTTCTTTAGCCGGGGAGCTGTTTTTT	CASSPGQGVSLAGELFF
TRBD1	-	TRBV15	TRBJ1-1	TGTGCCACCAGCAGAGACAGGGGGCATTCTGAAGCTTTCTTT	CATSRDRGHSEAFF
-	-	TRBV25-1	TRBJ1-2	TGTGCCAGCAGTGATGCGGGACAAGCCCTTTCCCATCATGGCTACACCTTC	CASSDAGQALSHHGYTF
TRBD2	few	TRBV6-2/TRBV6-3	TRBJ2-2	TGTGCCAGCAGTTCGGGGACTAGCAAGGACACCGGGGAGCTGTTTTTT	CASSSGTSKDTGELFF
TRBD1	-	TRBV2	TRBJ1-6	TGTGCCAGCAGCCCCCATGGGACAGGCCATAATTCACCCCTCCACTTT	CASSPHGTGHNSPLHF
-	-	TRBV7-6	TRBJ1-2	TGTGCCAGCAGCTTAGATGCGGGGGTCGGGCCTAACTATGGCTACACCTTC	CASSLDAGVGPNYGYTF
-	-	TRBV5-1	TRBJ1-6	TGCGCCAGCAGCTTGGTCCCGGGACCGCCTAATTCACCCCTCCACTTT	CASSLVPGPPNSPLHF
-	-	TRBV9	TRBJ2-7	TGTGCCAGCAGCGTAGTGGGCGGAGAACGGGACGAGCAGTACTTC	CASSVVGGERDEQYF
-	-	TRBV30	TRBJ2-1	TGTGCCTGGAGTGTTGGGGGGAGCGCTAATGAGCAGTTCTTC	CAWSVGGSANEQFF
-	-	TRBV9	TRBJ1-1	TGTGCCAGCAGCTTATTACCGGGGGGGCTGAACACTGAAGCTTTCTTT	CASSLLPGGLNTEAFF
-	-	TRBV11-2	TRBJ2-3	TGTGCCAGCAGCTTAGATCGGAGGACAGATACGCAGTATTTT	CASSLDRRTDTQYF
-	-	TRBV5-1	TRBJ2-7	TGCGCCAGCAGCCCATTAGGGGGGTACGACGAGCAGTACTTC	CASSPLGGYDEQYF
-	-	TRBV3-1/TRBV3-2	TRBJ1-2	TGTGCCAGCAGCCGGACAGACTATGGCTACACCTTC	CASSRTDYGYTF
TRBD1	-	TRBV19	TRBJ1-2	TGTGCCAGTAGTCCCGGGACAGGGGCTAACTATGGCTACACCTTC	CASSPGTGANYGYTF
TRBD2	few	TRBV6-2/TRBV6-3	TRBJ2-1	TGTGCCAGCAGTCCCAGCGGGACCCCCGCCATGGGGGAGCAGTTCTTC	CASSPSGTPAMGEQFF
-	once	TRBV30	TRBJ1-6	TGTGCCTGGACCTTGGGGGGTCAGTGGGATTCACCCCTCCACTTT	CAWTLGGQWDSPLHF
-	-	TRBV12-5	TRBJ1-1	TGTGCTAGTGGTTTGGGCCTAAGAGCTGAAGCTTTCTTT	CASGLGLRAEAFF
TRBD2	-	TRBV24-1	TRBJ2-3	TGTGCCACCAGTGACAAAGGGACTAGCGGAGATACGCAGTATTTT	CATSDKGTSGDTQYF
-	-	TRBV15	TRBJ2-5	TGTGCCACCAGCCTCATCCTATCGAGGGGCCTCTGGGGGACCCAGTACTTC	CATSLILSRGLWGTQYF
-	-	TRBV6-5	TRBJ1-4	TGTGCCAGCAGTTACTCCAACGGGGGCGGAGGGAGACTGTTTTTT	CASSYSNGGGGRLFF
TRBD2	-	TRBV4-3	TRBJ2-3	TGCGCCAGCAGCCAATTCCTACGGGGGGAACCAGATACGCAGTATTTT	CASSQFLRGEPDTQYF
TRBD1	-	TRBV6-2/TRBV6-3	TRBJ1-5	TGTGCCAGCAGTGACAGGGCGAGTCGCAATCAGCCCCAGCATTTT	CASSDRASRNQPQHF
-	-	TRBV29-1	TRBJ1-5	TGCAGCGCCTCGGGGGGGGGTAGCAATCAGCCCCAGCATTTT	CSASGGGSNQPQHF
-	-	TRBV6-5	TRBJ2-2	TGTGCCAGCAGTTACTCGAGGTTCAGCACCGGGGAGCTGTTTTTT	CASSYSRFSTGELFF
TRBD1	few	TRBV5-1	TRBJ1-1	TGCGCCAGCAGCACCCGACAGGGGAACACTGAAGCTTTCTTT	CASSTRQGNTEAFF
-	-	TRBV19	TRBJ2-1	TGTGCCAGTATTGGCCGGGCCCGGAACAATGAGCAGTTCTTC	CASIGRARNNEQFF